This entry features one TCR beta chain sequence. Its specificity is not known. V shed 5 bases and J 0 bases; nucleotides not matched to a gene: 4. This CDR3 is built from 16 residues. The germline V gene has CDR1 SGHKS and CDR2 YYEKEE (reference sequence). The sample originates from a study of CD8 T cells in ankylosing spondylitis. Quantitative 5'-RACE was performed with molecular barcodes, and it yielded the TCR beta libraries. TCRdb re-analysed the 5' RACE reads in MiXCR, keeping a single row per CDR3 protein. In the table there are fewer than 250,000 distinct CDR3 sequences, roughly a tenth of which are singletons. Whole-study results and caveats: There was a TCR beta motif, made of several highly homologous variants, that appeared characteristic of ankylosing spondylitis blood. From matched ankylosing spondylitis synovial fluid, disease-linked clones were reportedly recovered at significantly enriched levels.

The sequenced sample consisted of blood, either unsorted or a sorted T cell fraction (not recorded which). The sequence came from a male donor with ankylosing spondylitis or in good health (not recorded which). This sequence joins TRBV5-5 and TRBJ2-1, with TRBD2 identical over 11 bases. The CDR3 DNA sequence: TGTGCCAGCAGACCGGGACTAGCGGCCTCCTACAATGAGCAGTTCTTC. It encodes CASRPGLAASYNEQFF.